These 20 T cell receptor beta chains share one sample of origin, sequenced in a study of blood T cell repertoires in COVID-19. Here immunoSEQ multiplex PCR was the method, and the copy in TCRdb shows in-frame clones only, minus some. The data contain 150,000 to 200,000 clones, approximately 93% of them singletons. Sequencing was carried out using peripheral blood. These receptors came from a woman aged 60 to 75 with COVID-19, enrolled during active disease.

The V and J genes are TRBV12-3 or TRBV12-4 and TRBJ2-5; weak D call: TRBD2 (6 bases). Trimming took 1 base from V and 4 from J, leaving 7 bases between them. CDR3 length equals 13 residues. As DNA, the CDR3 is TGTGCCAGCAGTTTAGACGGGGGAGAGACCCAGTACTTC. Its protein product is CASSLDGGETQYF.

The V call is TRBV4-3, the J call TRBJ1-6; the D gene is possibly TRBD1 (5 bases). Trimming left V 1 base short and J 7 bases short, with 11 bases between. CDR3 length equals 15 residues. CDR1 and CDR2 from the germline V gene are LGHNA and YSLEER. The CDR3, as DNA: TGCGCCAGCAGCCAAGTCGGGACTAGGAATTCACCCCTCCACTTT. This translates into CASSQVGTRNSPLHF.

The chain has TRBV2 and TRBJ2-2; maybe TRBD1 (5 bases). V shed 7 bases and J shed 5 bases, with 11 bases lying between them. This CDR3 is built from 13 residues. Per germline, CDR1 SNHLY and CDR2 FYNNEI. The CDR3 DNA is TGTGCCAGCACAGGGTTGGGGACCGGGGAGCTGTTTTTT. Its translation is CASTGLGTGELFF.

The V and J genes are TRBV2 and TRBJ1-4, with D possibly TRBD1 on 5 matching bases. The CDR3 contains 11 residues. The germline V gene encodes CDR1 SNHLY and CDR2 FYNNEI. V lost 8 bases and J 7 bases, leaving 8 bases between the germline ends. The CDR3, as DNA: TGTGCCAGCCGGGGGGGTGAAAAACTGTTTTTT. Its protein product is CASRGGEKLFF.

This chain uses TRBV7-6 with TRBJ1-2; TRBD1 matches at 12 bases. The V and J ends lost 5 bases and 7 bases, in that order; junction bases with no gene match: 8. Germline assignment: CDR1 SGHVS and CDR2 FNYEAQ. CDR3 length: 15 amino acids. CDR3 loop: CASSHRDRGRGGYTF. The DNA of the CDR3 is TGTGCCAGCAGCCACAGGGACAGGGGGCGAGGTGGCTACACCTTC. The full variable domain, its missing parts supplied by reference TRBV7-6 and TRBJ1-2, is GAGVSQSPRYKVTKRGQDVALRCDPISGHVSLYWYRQALGQGPEFLTYFNYEAQQDKSGLPNDRFSAERPEGSISTLTIQRTEQRDSAMYRCASSHRDRGRGGYTFGSGTRLTVV.

J is TRBJ1-2 and V is TRBV2; no reliable D call. There are 14 residues in the CDR3. V was cut by 3 bases and J by 3 bases, with 11 bases left in between. Germline-derived CDR1 and CDR2 are SNHLY and FYNNEI. The CDR3 bases are TGTGCCAGCAGTGAGGGCACAAGCTACTATGGCTACACCTTC. This codes for CASSEGTSYYGYTF.

V is TRBV18 and J is TRBJ1-3; 8 nucleotides match TRBD1. CDR1 KGHSH and CDR2 LQKENI come from the germline V gene. This CDR3 is built from 17 residues. After removal of 0 bases from V and 3 bases from J, the junction contained 7 bases not matched to a gene. The CDR3 is CASSPPGQGADGNTIYF. For the CDR3, the DNA is TGTGCCAGCTCACCACCCGGCCAGGGGGCGGATGGAAACACCATATATTTT.

The chain couples TRBV19 to TRBJ1-2; D is uncertain. The ends were cut back, 3 bases at V and 0 bases at J, with 11 bases in the middle. From germline, CDR1 is LNHDA and CDR2 SQIVND (reference sequence). The CDR3 totals 15 residues. CDR3 DNA: TGTGCCAGTAGTATGAGGGAATTCGCTAACTATGGCTACACCTTC. It yields the protein CASSMREFANYGYTF. Using reference TRBV19 and TRBJ1-2 for the parts outside the CDR3, the full variable domain is DGGITQSPKYLFRKEGQNVTLSCEQNLNHDAMYWYRQDPGQGLRLIYYSQIVNDFQKGDIAEGYSVSREKKESFPLTVTSAQKNPTAFYLCASSMREFANYGYTFGSGTRLTVV.

V is TRBV18 and J is TRBJ1-5, with TRBD1 identical over 9 bases. Unmatched junction bases numbered 5, after V lost 5 bases and J lost 6 bases. Looked up from germline, CDR1 is KGHSH and CDR2 is LQKENI. The CDR3 has 14 amino acids. Here the CDR3 DNA reads TGTGCCAGCTCAACTACAGGGGGCGTTCAGCCCCAGCATTTT. As protein: CASSTTGGVQPQHF.

V and J are TRBV5-8 and TRBJ2-2; 7 bases agree with TRBD1. CDR1 and CDR2 from the germline V gene are SGHTS and YDEGEE. The CDR3 extends over 14 amino acids. Losses at the gene ends were 4 bases for V and 4 bases for J; bases not matched to a gene: 4. The CDR3 bases are TGTGCCAGCAGCCCGCGACAGGGCACCGGGGAGCTGTTTTTT. Protein: CASSPRQGTGELFF.

The rearrangement links TRBV6-5 to TRBJ1-5; D unresolved. This CDR3 has 12 amino acids. V was pared by 6 bases and J by 3 bases, with 6 bases between. From germline, CDR1 is MNHEY and CDR2 SVGAGI. DNA for the CDR3: TGTGCCAGCAGACACCCCAATCAGCCCCAGCATTTT. This encodes CASRHPNQPQHF.

This chain joins TRBV12-5 and TRBJ1-5; weak D call: TRBD1 (6 bases). The CDR3 consists of 18 residues. CDR1 is LGHNT and CDR2 is FRNRAP in the germline V gene. V lost 6 bases to trimming and J lost 3 bases, with 24 bases between them. The CDR3 is CASGPPRWSRGTNQPQHF. DNA of the CDR3: TGTGCTAGTGGCCCCCCTCGGTGGTCAAGGGGGACCAATCAGCCCCAGCATTTT.

The chain combines TRBV3-1 (or the pseudogene TRBV3-2) with TRBJ2-7; a weak D match, TRBD2 (6 bases). The CDR3 runs to 14 residues. V lost 5 bases to trimming and J lost 2 bases, with 13 bases between them. Germline V gene lookup returns CDR1 LGHDT and CDR2 YNNKEL (reference sequence). The CDR3 sequence is CASSMRGQTYEQYF. The DNA of the CDR3 is TGTGCCAGCAGCATGCGGGGTCAGACCTACGAGCAGTACTTC.

The rearrangement uses TRBV7-8 and TRBJ1-1, with 8 bases matching TRBD1. Germline V lookup: CDR1 SGHVS, CDR2 FQNEAQ. The length of the CDR3 is 14 residues. V lost 3 bases and J lost 6; bases outside the gene matches: 6. CDR3: CASSLTGVKAEAFF. The CDR3 DNA reads as TGTGCCAGCAGCTTGACAGGGGTAAAGGCTGAAGCTTTCTTT.

The chain recombines TRBV6-5 with TRBJ2-5; 8 nucleotides agree with TRBD2. The CDR3 has 15 amino acids. V lost 6 bases to trimming and J lost 5 bases; unmatched junction nucleotides: 11. From germline, CDR1 is MNHEY and CDR2 SVGAGI. CDR3 DNA sequence: TGTGCCAGCAGCCCCGGGGGGGTACGGGCGGAGACCCAGTACTTC. Protein sequence: CASSPGGVRAETQYF.

The chain uses TRBV5-1 and TRBJ2-3, with 9 bases fitting TRBD2. Germline V gene sequence: CDR1 SGHRS, CDR2 YFSETQ. Trimming cost V 4 bases and J 4 bases; bases outside gene matches: 7. This CDR3 has 15 residues. CDR3 region: CASSQTSGISDTQYF. The CDR3 nucleotides are TGCGCCAGCAGCCAGACTAGCGGTATATCAGATACGCAGTATTTT.

This chain uses TRBV6-5 with TRBJ1-1; 7 nucleotides agree with TRBD1. There are 15 residues in the CDR3. Germline-derived CDR1 and CDR2 are MNHEY and SVGAGI. The junction had 8 bases not matched to a gene; V was cut back by 2 bases and J by 5 bases. The CDR3 sequence is CASSYERQGWTEAFF. The CDR3 region has the DNA TGTGCCAGCAGTTACGAGAGACAGGGATGGACTGAAGCTTTCTTT.

The V and J genes are TRBV6-2 or TRBV6-3 and TRBJ1-1, with TRBD1 matching 7 bases. J gave up 5 bases and V 2 bases, and 2 bases lay outside the gene matches. The CDR3 is 13 residues long. Germline assignment: CDR1 MNHEY and CDR2 SVGEGT. The CDR3 reads CASSYTGVTEAFF. CDR3 nucleotide sequence: TGTGCCAGCAGTTACACAGGGGTTACTGAAGCTTTCTTT.

The rearrangement joins TRBV9 to TRBJ2-3; unclear D gene. The CDR3 is 15 amino acids. The germline CDR1 and CDR2 sequences are SGDLS and YYNGEE. The V end lost 3 bases, the J end lost 0 bases, and 11 bases lay between the germline ends. CDR3 coding DNA: TGTGCCAGCAGCGCTAACCTATTCAGCACAGATACGCAGTATTTT. Translated: CASSANLFSTDTQYF.

The chain carries TRBV4-3 and TRBJ2-3; weak D call: TRBD1 (6 bases). The CDR3 spans 16 residues. Germline CDR1 and CDR2: LGHNA and YSLEER. V was clipped by 4 bases and J by 5 bases, with 19 bases between them. In nucleotides, the CDR3 is TGCGCCAGCAGCCTCCTAAGGGCAGGGGCGGTAGATACGCAGTATTTT. It encodes CASSLLRAGAVDTQYF.